Sequencing of this TCR beta chain was carried out in a study of cytomegalovirus exposure and HLA in healthy donors (dated 2017 in TCRdb). General notes on the study: According to an earlier analysis of 587 of the donors, 150 million to 200 million T cells yielded some 120 million unique TCR beta sequences and approximately 300 Gb of sequence data. Typing coverage varied by locus: roughly 629-630 donors for A, B, C, DRB1 and DQB1; roughly 520 for DQA1; some 610 for DPA1; fewer than 480 for DPB1. Roughly five DR-DQ haplotypes were handled as single units for association and clustering because linkage in the cohort was strong. All discovery cohort repertoires had been generated using a single sequencing platform. Alongside the repertoire data, information on donor age, sex, ethnicity and CMV serostatus was compiled. In the later analysis, no new phenotypic data were used to find candidate immune exposures; instead, reliance was placed on TCR beta sequences and their occurrence across donors. Across 398 genotyped donors of the cohort, an average of about 220,000 unique TCR beta nucleotide sequences per donor were sequenced, and approximately 19% of those sequences were non-productive. Roughly 300 gigabases of sequencing data and around 80 million unique TCR sequences made up an early release that covered around 640 HLA-typed donors. High-throughput TCR immunosequencing, statistical association of individual TCRs with disease status, and machine learning were combined to predict cytomegalovirus infection status. An earlier analysis of 587 of the donors used high-throughput TCR beta sequencing to judge whether each TCR beta V gene segment behaved as functional or pseudogenic. Along with the approximately 650-subject first cohort, a separate validation cohort of more than 90 different subjects was used. Among the roughly 400 genotyped donors, approximately 82% belonged to the genetic ancestry cluster associated with self-reported Caucasian donors. In a later genetic analysis, genome-wide SNP genotypes for 398 of the 666 donors were used, and that subset was treated as a discovery cohort. The aim of the study was to test whether cataloging public T cell receptors could identify signatures of past pathogen exposure. Class I and class II HLA loci were covered by the typing at four-digit resolution. In a later analysis, previously published TCR beta repertoires from 670 or so donors were re-analyzed and high-resolution HLA genotyping was added so that TCR occurrence patterns could be studied. Using immunosequencing, the study profiled T cell repertoires from 666 subjects and related those repertoires to cytomegalovirus serostatus. Paper-wide results and their limitations: Compared with the approximately 700-donor mean, donors in an Asian-associated ancestry cluster had fewer N-insertions in productive TCRs, according to a later genetic analysis. Most TCR sequences were seen in very few donors, while some public TCRs were found in many individuals. Cytomegalovirus status was reported to be diagnosed by the classifier with high specificity and sensitivity in both the original and validation cohorts. The presence/absence analyses assumed that sequencing depth was roughly uniform across donors, and that assumption may not be true. In vitro tests confirmed that a few of the cytomegalovirus-associated TCR beta chains recognize cytomegalovirus antigens. In a later analysis, the rate of TCR association differed among HLA loci, with DRB1 alleles having the most associated TCRs and HLA-C alleles having the fewest. The study listed approximately 150 TCR beta chains as associated with cytomegalovirus. A later genetic analysis associated a missense DCLRE1C variant with V-gene and J-gene trimming of TCR beta chains, and an independent cohort replicated the association. In an earlier analysis of about 600 of the donors, most TCR beta V segments appeared in productive rearrangements about 87% or about 30% of the time, broadly matching IMGT annotations. A cluster of highly shared sequence variants was judged likely to be a technical artifact of the sequencing pipeline. Compared with equally common non-associated chains, HLA-associated TCR beta chains in a later analysis were more clonally expanded and had lower generation probabilities. A further reported finding was that TCR beta sequences accurately predicted the HLA-A and HLA-B alleles for most subjects in the first cohort. Only TCR beta chains were sequenced in this cohort, and the absence of alpha or paired-chain data limited detectable features. HLA typing was unavailable for some donors at each locus, so association tests used only the typed subset. In a later analysis, about 16,000 TCR beta sequences were associated with specific HLA alleles at a false discovery rate of 0.05. Linkage disequilibrium might explain the correlated functional status among segregating V segments, but an unknown experimental factor could not be ruled out. Most CMV-associated TCR beta chains appeared to be HLA-restricted in a later analysis, and the HLA associations seemed to be driven largely by CMV exposure. When HLA alleles, especially DR and DQ, strongly co-occurred, attributing TCR associations to individual alleles was difficult. Because counts were too low, about 17 rarely observed V segments, including chromosome 9 orphons, were excluded from the earlier analysis of 587 of the donors. According to the authors, the approach could potentially be generalized to other disease states and immunological phenotypes. Several of the top co-occurrence clusters appeared to be linked to parvovirus B19, influenza, CMV and Epstein-Barr virus, according to a later analysis. The only immune exposure information available for the cohort was CMV serostatus.

Libraries were made using the immunoSEQ multiplex PCR assay. For the multiplex PCR, a mixture combining 60 forward primers for TCR Vbeta segments and 13 reverse primers for TCR Jbeta segments was used. The CDR3 region of rearranged TCR beta genes was amplified from genomic DNA with a multiplex PCR assay. Amplified TCR beta libraries were sequenced as 87-base-pair reads on the Illumina HiSeq System. From the authors' description of their analysis: A later analysis tallied about 77 million unique TCR beta chains across the 666 repertoires, and around 9.9 million of those chains were shared by two or more donors. A nearest-neighbor algorithm error-corrected the raw reads and collapsed the reads into unique sequences, merging closely related sequences to remove PCR and sequencing errors. CDR3 sequences were aligned to IMGT reference sequences to assign V, D and J gene segments. Each retained sequence needed at least a six-nucleotide match to both a V gene segment and a J gene segment. Rearrangements were called productive when the CDR3 lacked stop codons and stayed in frame with V and J; all others were non-productive. Following IMGT convention, CDR3 was defined as the stretch from the second conserved V-encoded cysteine up to the conserved J-encoded phenylalanine. The earlier analysis of fewer than 750 of the donors excluded sequences that lacked an unambiguous match to a single V gene segment. An earlier analysis of almost 600 of the donors classified V segments as functional when productive rearrangements were above 56.7% and as segregating when the standard deviation between donors was above 5%. A statistical classification framework was built for diagnosing cytomegalovirus status from the catalog of TCR beta chain sequences. In a later analysis, V and J genes were assigned by comparing TCR nucleotide sequences against IMGT/GENE-DB human TR gene sequences. The TCRdist pipeline was used in a later analysis to assign CDR3 sequences and most-parsimonious VDJ recombination scenarios. A later analysis defined each TCR beta chain by its CDR3 amino acid sequence plus V-gene family, and excluded reads lacking a unique V-gene family. In a later analysis, 550 to 650 highly shared, low-generation-probability nucleotide sequences were removed to address suspected cross-contamination and a sequencing artifact. In a later analysis, a clonal expansion index for each public chain was calculated from normalized within-repertoire ranks of inferred template counts. In a later analysis, generation probabilities were computed with a VDJ recombination model fitted to out-of-frame rearrangements, and the resulting probabilities were checked against IGoR. In a later analysis, hypergeometric tests were used to score TCR-TCR, TCR-HLA and TCR-CMV co-occurrence, with a repertoire-size bias correction applied to TCR pairs. To estimate false discovery rates, a later analysis permuted the HLA or CMV assignments 20 times. A later analysis grouped co-occurring TCRs with DBSCAN, adding TCRdist sequence similarity when clustering within HLA-allele-positive subsets. For co-occurrence clustering, repertoires with fewer than 30,000 or more than 120,000 public chains were excluded, along with about five repertoires with anomalous nucleotide sharing. TCRdb carries this immuneACCESS record with in-frame sequences only. Its versions omit some clonotypes, under half of them owing to an unresolved V gene in the studies checked, with the rest unexplained. V, J and clone size derive from that table, while D and trimming were established from the DNA sequence. In this sample the table shows 95,000 to 150,000 clones, approximately 15% of which occur a single time. The leading ten clones occupy 1.5% to 2% of the sample.

The cohort comprised approximately 700 healthy bone marrow donors. At the time of sampling, all cohort members were nominally healthy, though unrecorded immune exposures were likely present. The donor was CMV seronegative and belonged to the group of several hundred seronegative cohort members. A peripheral blood sample was collected from each donor, and TCR beta sequencing was performed on peripheral blood mononuclear cells. Genomic DNA extraction from the blood cell samples was performed with the Qiagen DNeasy Blood Extraction Kit. This clone has only a few counts. Its antigen is not yet known. Base-call qualities are not available, and no considerably larger clone is one nucleotide away. The sequencing sample was made of PBMCs. This TCR came from a young woman in good health and CMV-seronegative.

CDR3 protein: CASSRGGDRGMSGELFF. The DNA sequence follows: TGCGCCAGCAGCCGAGGAGGGGACAGGGGGATGTCGGGGGAGCTGTTTTTT. The rearranged segments are TRBV23-1 and TRBJ2-2; 11 bases in the junction line up with TRBD1. TRBV23-1 is an ORF, with its function uncertain. Trimming removed 6 bases from V and 8 bases from J; the gene matches leave 14 bases unexplained. Reading from cysteine to phenylalanine, the CDR3 counts 17 amino acids. This entry keeps only the CDR3 DNA: 51 bases, framed from base 1.